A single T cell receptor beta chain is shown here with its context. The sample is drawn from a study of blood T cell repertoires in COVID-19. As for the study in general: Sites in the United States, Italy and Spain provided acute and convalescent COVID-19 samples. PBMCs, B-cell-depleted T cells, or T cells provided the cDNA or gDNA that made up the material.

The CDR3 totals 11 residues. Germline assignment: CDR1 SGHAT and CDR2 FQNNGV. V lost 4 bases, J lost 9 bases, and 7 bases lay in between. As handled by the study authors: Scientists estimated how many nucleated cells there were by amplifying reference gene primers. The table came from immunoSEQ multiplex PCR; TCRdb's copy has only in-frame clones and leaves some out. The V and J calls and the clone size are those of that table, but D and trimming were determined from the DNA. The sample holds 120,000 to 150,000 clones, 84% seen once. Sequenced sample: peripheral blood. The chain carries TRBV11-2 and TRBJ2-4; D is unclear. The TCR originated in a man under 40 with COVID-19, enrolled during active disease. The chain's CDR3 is CASSYSGIQYF. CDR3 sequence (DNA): TGTGCCAGCAGCTATAGTGGCATTCAGTACTTC. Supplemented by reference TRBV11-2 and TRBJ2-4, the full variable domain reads EAGVAQSPRYKIIEKRQSVAFWCNPISGHATLYWYQQILGQGPKLLIQFQNNGVVDDSQLPKDRFSAERLKGVDSTLKIQPAKLEDSAVYLCASSYSGIQYFGAGTRLSVL.